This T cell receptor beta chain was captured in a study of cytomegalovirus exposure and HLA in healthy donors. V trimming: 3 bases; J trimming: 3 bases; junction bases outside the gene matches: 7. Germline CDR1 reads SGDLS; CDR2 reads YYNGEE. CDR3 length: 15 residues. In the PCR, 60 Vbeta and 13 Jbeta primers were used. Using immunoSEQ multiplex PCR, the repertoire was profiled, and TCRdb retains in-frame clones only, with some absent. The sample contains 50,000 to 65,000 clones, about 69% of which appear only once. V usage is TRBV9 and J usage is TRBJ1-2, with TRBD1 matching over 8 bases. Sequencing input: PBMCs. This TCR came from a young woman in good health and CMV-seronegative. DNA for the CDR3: TGTGCCAGCAGCGCCGCGTCACAGGGGGACTATGGCTACACCTTC. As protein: CASSAASQGDYGYTF. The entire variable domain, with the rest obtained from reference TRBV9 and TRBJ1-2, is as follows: DSGVTQTPKHLITATGQRVTLRCSPRSGDLSVYWYQQSLDQGLQFLIQYYNGEERAKGNILERFSAQQFPDLHSELNLSSLELGDSALYFCASSAASQGDYGYTFGSGTRLTVV.